This T cell receptor (beta chain) was sequenced during a study of CD8 T cells in ankylosing spondylitis. Deletions cut 5 bases from V and 9 bases from J, with 23 bases between. The CDR3 length is 16 residues. The germline CDR1 and CDR2 sequences are SGHTA and FQGNSA. With respect to this clonotype: Its antigen is still unknown.

Notes on the study in general: Clones linked to disease were reported to show significant enrichment in matched ankylosing spondylitis synovial fluid. Seemingly distinctive of ankylosing spondylitis blood was a TCR beta motif formed by eight highly homologous variants.

TCR beta libraries were made by quantitative 5'-RACE with molecular barcodes. One entry per CDR3 protein results from TCRdb running MiXCR on the 5' RACE reads. The sample includes under 300,000 distinct CDR3 sequences, under 12% of them seen just once. The origin of this receptor is a male donor with ankylosing spondylitis or in good health (not recorded which). V and J are TRBV7-2 and TRBJ2-1; TRBD1 is a possible D gene (7 bases). What was sequenced was blood, either unsorted or a sorted T cell fraction (not recorded which). CDR3 residues: CASSPIWAGGTGEQFF. The CDR3, as DNA: TGTGCCAGCAGCCCAATTTGGGCAGGGGGGACTGGTGAGCAGTTCTTC.